This T cell receptor beta chain stems from a study of cytomegalovirus exposure and HLA in healthy donors. V gave up 0 bases and J gave up 8 bases, with 9 bases separating them. Germline V lookup: CDR1 SGHRS, CDR2 YFSETQ. The CDR3 has 13 residues. It was with 60 Vbeta and 13 Jbeta primers that the PCR ran. Profiling relied on immunoSEQ multiplex PCR, and the TCRdb table lists in-frame clones only, not all of them. This sample has roughly 99,000 clones; around 73% occur once, and the top ten carry about 8%. The specimen was PBMCs. V is TRBV5-1 and J is TRBJ2-4; D is possibly TRBD1 (7 bases). The sequence came from a man between 25 and 39 years old in good health and CMV-seronegative. The CDR3 sequence: CASSLARGDIQYF. The CDR3 DNA reads as TGCGCCAGCAGCTTGGCCAGGGGGGACATTCAGTACTTC.